This passage covers 5 T cell receptor beta chains from one sample sequenced in a study of lymphopenia after photon versus proton radiotherapy. Measured with immunoSEQ multiplex PCR; TCRdb has only the in-frame clones, and not every one. The sample yields 55,000 to 70,000 clones, 85% to 95% seen once. The specimen comprised peripheral blood, sampled from a patient treated with photon-based radiotherapy. The receptors were gathered from a woman aged 40 to 49 with cholangiocarcinoma.

This clone has more than one count but fewer than ten. J is TRBJ2-1 and V is TRBV29-1; TRBD2 is a possible D gene (6 bases). Trimming left V 4 bases short and J 3 bases short, with 13 bases between. This CDR3 is built from 14 residues. CDR1 is SQVTM, CDR2 ANQGSEA, per germline. CDR3 residues: CSVAGGEGYNEQFF. DNA for the CDR3: TGCAGCGTTGCCGGGGGAGAAGGCTACAATGAGCAGTTCTTC.

The chain uses TRBV30 and TRBJ2-1; TRBD2 matches 13 bases. From germline, CDR1 is GTSNPN and CDR2 SVGIG (reference sequence). The ends lost 3 bases at V and 6 bases at J; junction bases unmatched: 5. The CDR3 spans 15 residues. The CDR3 bases are TGTGCCTGGAGGAAAGGACTAGCGGGAGTCAATGAGCAGTTCTTC. Translated: CAWRKGLAGVNEQFF.

J is TRBJ1-1 and V is TRBV7-2; D unclear. The CDR3 spans 12 residues. The V end was cut by 2 bases, the J end by 5 bases, with 6 bases between. The germline V gene encodes CDR1 SGHTA and CDR2 FQGNSA. DNA of the CDR3: TGTGCCAGCAGCTTAATCAGAACTGAAGCTTTCTTT. Residues: CASSLIRTEAFF.

The chain joins TRBV5-8 to TRBJ1-4, with D hard to call. Germline loops: CDR1 SGHTS, CDR2 YDEGEE. CDR3 length: 12 amino acids. The V end lost 2 bases, the J end lost 13 bases, and 12 bases lay between the germline ends. CDR3 protein: CASSFDSSGLFF. CDR3 sequence (DNA): TGTGCCAGCAGCTTCGACTCGAGTGGACTGTTTTTT.

The chain has TRBV7-2 and TRBJ1-2; weak D call: TRBD1 (6 bases). The CDR3 loop spans 14 amino acids. Germline V gene data show CDR1 as SGHTA and CDR2 as FQGNSA. Deletions cut 2 bases from V and 6 bases from J, with 13 bases between. The CDR3 DNA reads TGTGCCAGCAGCTTAAAGGGACACTTTCATGGCTACACCTTC. This encodes CASSLKGHFHGYTF.